Sequencing of this TCR beta chain was carried out in a study of preoperative IRX-2 immunotherapy in early breast cancer. Sample treatment: preoperative locoregional IRX-2 cytokine immunotherapy. V was pared by 0 bases and J by 8 bases, with 11 bases between. From germline, CDR1 is SGHRS and CDR2 YFSETQ. CDR3 length: 14 residues. Profiled with immunoSEQ multiplex PCR; TCRdb holds only in-frame clones, not every one. The sample records approximately 100,000 clones, just over 85% being singletons. This receptor was identified in a human donor with breast cancer. V and J are TRBV5-1 and TRBJ1-4; tentative D call: TRBD1 (5 bases). This specimen was tumor tissue, taken after IRX-2 immunotherapy. The CDR3 sequence is CASSLAGAEEKLFF. CDR3 coding DNA: TGCGCCAGCAGCTTGGCTGGGGCCGAAGAAAAACTGTTTTTT.